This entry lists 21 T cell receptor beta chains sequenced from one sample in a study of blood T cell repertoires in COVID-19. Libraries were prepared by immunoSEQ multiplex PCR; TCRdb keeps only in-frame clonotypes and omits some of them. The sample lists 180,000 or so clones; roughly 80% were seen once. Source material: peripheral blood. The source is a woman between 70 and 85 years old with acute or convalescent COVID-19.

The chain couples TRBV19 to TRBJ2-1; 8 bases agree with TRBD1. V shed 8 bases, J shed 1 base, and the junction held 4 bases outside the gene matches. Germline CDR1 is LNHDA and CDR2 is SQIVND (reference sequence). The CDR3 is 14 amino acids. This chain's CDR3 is CASGQGISYNEQFF. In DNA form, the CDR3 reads TGTGCCAGTGGACAGGGTATATCCTACAATGAGCAGTTCTTC.

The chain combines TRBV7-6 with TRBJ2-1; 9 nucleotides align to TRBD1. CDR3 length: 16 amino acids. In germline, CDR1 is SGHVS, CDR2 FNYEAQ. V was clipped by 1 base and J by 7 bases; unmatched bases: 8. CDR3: CASSLVPGQGKNEQFF. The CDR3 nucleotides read TGTGCCAGCAGCTTAGTCCCCGGACAGGGGAAAAATGAGCAGTTCTTC.

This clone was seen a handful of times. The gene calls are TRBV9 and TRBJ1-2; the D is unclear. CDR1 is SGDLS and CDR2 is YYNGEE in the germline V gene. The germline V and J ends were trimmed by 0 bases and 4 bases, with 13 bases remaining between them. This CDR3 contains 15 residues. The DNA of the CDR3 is TGTGCCAGCAGCGTAGACGCCGGAAGGAGCTATGGCTACACCTTC. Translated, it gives CASSVDAGRSYGYTF.

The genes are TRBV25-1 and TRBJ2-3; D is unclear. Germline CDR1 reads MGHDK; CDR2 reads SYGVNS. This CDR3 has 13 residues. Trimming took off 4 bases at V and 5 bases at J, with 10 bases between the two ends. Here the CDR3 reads CASSAGNLDTQYF. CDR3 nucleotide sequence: TGTGCCAGCAGTGCAGGCAATTTAGATACGCAGTATTTT.

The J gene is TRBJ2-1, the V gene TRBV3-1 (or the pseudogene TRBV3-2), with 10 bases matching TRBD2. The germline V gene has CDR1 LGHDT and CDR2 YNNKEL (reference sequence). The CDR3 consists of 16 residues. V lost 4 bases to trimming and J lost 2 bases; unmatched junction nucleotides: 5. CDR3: CASSRRLAGTYNEQFF. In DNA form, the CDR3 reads TGTGCCAGCAGCCGCAGACTAGCGGGTACCTACAATGAGCAGTTCTTC.

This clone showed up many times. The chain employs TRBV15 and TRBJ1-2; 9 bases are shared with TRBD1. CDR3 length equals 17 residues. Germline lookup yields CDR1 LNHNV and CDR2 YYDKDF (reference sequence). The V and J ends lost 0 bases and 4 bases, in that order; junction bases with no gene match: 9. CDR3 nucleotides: TGTGCCACCAGCAGAGATTACGGGACAGGGAGTGGCTATGGCTACACCTTC. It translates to CATSRDYGTGSGYGYTF.

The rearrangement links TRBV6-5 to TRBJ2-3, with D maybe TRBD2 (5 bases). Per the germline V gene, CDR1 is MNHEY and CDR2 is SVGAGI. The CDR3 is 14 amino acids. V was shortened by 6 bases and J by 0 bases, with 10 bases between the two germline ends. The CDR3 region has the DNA TGTGCCAGCAGCTGGACTTCAAGCACAGATACGCAGTATTTT. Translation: CASSWTSSTDTQYF.

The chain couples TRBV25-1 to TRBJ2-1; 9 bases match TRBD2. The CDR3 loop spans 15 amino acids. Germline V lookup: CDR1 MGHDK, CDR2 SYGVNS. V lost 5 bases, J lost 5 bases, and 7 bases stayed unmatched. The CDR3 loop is CASSPRAGGHNEQFF. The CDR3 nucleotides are TGTGCCAGCAGTCCGAGGGCGGGGGGGCACAATGAGCAGTTCTTC.

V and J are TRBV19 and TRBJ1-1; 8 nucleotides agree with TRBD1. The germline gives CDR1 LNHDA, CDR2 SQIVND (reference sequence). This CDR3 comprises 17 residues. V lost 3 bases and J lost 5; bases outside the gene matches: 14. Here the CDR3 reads CASSIPIIGQGQTEAFF. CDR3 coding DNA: TGTGCCAGTAGTATCCCAATTATCGGACAGGGACAAACTGAAGCTTTCTTT.

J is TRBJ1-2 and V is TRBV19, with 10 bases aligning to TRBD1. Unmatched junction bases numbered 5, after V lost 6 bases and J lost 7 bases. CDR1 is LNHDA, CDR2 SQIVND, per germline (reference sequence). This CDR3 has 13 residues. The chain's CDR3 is CASSRQGAIGYTF. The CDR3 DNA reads TGTGCCAGTAGCAGACAGGGGGCGATTGGCTACACCTTC.

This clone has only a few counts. DNA of the CDR3: TGTGCCAGCAGCGTAGTGGGACAGAATAATTCACCCCTCCACTTT. It specifies CASSVVGQNNSPLHF. The V call is TRBV9, the J call TRBJ1-6; 7 bases agree with TRBD1. The J segment lost 5 bases and the V segment lost 0 bases, leaving 2 bases of the junction unmatched. CDR3 size: 15 residues. Per germline, CDR1 SGDLS and CDR2 YYNGEE.

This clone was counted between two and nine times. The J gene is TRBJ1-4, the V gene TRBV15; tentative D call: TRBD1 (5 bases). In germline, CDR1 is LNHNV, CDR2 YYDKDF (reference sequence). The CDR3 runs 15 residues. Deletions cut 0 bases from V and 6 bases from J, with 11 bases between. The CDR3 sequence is CATSRDWGGDEKLFF. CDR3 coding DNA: TGTGCCACCAGCAGAGATTGGGGGGGGGATGAAAAACTGTTTTTT.

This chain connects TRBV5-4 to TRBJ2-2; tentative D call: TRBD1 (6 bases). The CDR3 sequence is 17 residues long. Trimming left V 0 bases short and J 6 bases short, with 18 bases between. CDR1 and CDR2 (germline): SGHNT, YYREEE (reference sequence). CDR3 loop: CASSLDGRGPTPGELFF. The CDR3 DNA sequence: TGTGCCAGCAGCTTGGATGGCAGGGGACCTACCCCCGGGGAGCTGTTTTTT.

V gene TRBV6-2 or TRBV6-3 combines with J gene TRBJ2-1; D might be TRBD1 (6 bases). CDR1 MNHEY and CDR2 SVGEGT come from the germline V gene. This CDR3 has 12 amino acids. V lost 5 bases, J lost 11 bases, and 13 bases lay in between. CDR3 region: CASSGDNGKQFF. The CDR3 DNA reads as TGTGCCAGCAGTGGGGACAATGGAAAGCAGTTCTTC.

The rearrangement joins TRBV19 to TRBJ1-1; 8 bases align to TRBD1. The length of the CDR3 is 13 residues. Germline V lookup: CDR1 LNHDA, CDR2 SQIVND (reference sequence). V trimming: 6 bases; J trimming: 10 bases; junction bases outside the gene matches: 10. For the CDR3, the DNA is TGTGCCAGTAGGGCGACAGGGGACCTACGAGCTTTCTTT. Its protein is CASRATGDLRAFF.

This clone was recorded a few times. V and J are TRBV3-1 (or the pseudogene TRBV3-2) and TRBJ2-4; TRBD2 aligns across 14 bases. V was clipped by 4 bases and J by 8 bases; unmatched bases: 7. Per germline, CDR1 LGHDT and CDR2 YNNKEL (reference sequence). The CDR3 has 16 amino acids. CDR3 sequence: CASSPGLAGAGDIQYF. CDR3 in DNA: TGTGCCAGCAGCCCGGGACTAGCGGGAGCCGGGGACATTCAGTACTTC.

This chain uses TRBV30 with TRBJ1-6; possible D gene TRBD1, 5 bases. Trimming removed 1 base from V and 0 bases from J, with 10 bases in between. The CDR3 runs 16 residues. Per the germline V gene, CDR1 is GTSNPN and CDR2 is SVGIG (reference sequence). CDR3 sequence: CAWSAEGASYNSPLHF. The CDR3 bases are TGTGCCTGGAGTGCTGAAGGGGCCTCCTATAATTCACCCCTCCACTTT.

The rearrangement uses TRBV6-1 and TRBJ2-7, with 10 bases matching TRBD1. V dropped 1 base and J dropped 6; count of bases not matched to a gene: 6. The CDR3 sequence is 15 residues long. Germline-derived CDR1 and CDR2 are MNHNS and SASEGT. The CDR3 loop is CASSEGQGAVGEQYF. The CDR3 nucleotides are TGTGCCAGCAGTGAAGGACAGGGGGCAGTCGGCGAGCAGTACTTC.

The CDR3 nucleotides read TGTGCCAGCAGCTTAAGGGACAGCATATACGAGCAGTACTTC. Protein product: CASSLRDSIYEQYF. The chain is built from TRBV7-2 and TRBJ2-7; 7 bases agree with TRBD1. The CDR3 runs 14 residues. The V gene's germline CDR1 is SGHTA and CDR2 FQGNSA. The V and J ends lost 2 bases and 4 bases, in that order; junction bases with no gene match: 5.

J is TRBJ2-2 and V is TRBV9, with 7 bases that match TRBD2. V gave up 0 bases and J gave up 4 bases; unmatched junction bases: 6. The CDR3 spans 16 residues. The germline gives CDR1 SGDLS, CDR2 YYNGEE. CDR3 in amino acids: CASSVGSSGVTGELFF. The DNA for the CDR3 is TGTGCCAGCAGCGTAGGCTCTAGCGGAGTCACCGGGGAGCTGTTTTTT.

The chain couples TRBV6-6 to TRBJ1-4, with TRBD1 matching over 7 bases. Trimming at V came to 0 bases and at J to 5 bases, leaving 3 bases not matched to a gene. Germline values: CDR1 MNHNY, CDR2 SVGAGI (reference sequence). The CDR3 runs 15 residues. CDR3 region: CASSYSGRGNEKLFF. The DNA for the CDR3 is TGTGCCAGCAGTTACTCCGGCAGGGGGAATGAAAAACTGTTTTTT.